This TCR beta chain was identified during a study of shared clonotypes between healthy human individuals. Background on the study: The study enrolled two women and three men aged 18 to 49.

Naive CD45RA+ and memory CD45RA-negative subsets were split from CD4+ cells. On this clone: Its target is unknown.

Findings of the study overall: Sorted-subset sequencing, rarefaction showed, was incomplete despite large depth. The study found lower generation probabilities in non-shared clonotypes than in those shared by all four donors.

The length of the CDR3 is 16 residues. Germline CDR1 is SGHAT and CDR2 is FQNNGV. V lost 3 bases and J lost 0, with 12 bases in between. Profiled with immunoSEQ multiplex PCR; TCRdb holds only in-frame clones, not every one. The sample holds roughly 2.5 million clones, approximately 90% seen once. This chain joins TRBV11-2 and TRBJ1-3; possible D gene TRBD1, 5 bases. The TCR comes from a man younger than 35 in good health. The sample was naive CD4+ T cells sorted from blood. Documented subset: CD45RA+ positively selected. This chain's CDR3 is CASSFTGRDSGNTIYF. The CDR3 DNA follows: TGTGCCAGCAGCTTTACGGGACGGGACTCTGGAAACACCATATATTTT.